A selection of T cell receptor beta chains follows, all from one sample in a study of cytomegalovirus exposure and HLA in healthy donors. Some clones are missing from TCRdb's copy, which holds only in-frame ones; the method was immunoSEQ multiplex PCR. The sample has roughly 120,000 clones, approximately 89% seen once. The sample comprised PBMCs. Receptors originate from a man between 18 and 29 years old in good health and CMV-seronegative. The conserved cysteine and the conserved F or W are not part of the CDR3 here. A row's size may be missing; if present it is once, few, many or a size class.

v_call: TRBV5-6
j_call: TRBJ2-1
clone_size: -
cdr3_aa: ASSTGLYRGEQF

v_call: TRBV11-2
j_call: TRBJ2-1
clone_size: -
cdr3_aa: ASSWGSGRSYEQF

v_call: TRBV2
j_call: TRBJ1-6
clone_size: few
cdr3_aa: ASSLDRTNSPLH

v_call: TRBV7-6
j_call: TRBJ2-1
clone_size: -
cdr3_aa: ASSPLNGGRNEQF

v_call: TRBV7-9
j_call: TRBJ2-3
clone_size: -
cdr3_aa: ASLTGTTDTQY

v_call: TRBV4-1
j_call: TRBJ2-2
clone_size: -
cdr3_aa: ASSQTDPELAGGELF

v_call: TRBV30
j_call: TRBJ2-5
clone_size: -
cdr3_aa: AWSDGTGHQETQY

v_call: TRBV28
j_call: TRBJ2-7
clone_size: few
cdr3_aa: ASSGDTPYEQY

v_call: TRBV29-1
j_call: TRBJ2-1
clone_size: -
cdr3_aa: SVGFGGGDEQF

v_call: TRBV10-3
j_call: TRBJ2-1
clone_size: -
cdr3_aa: AISEDVRGNEQF

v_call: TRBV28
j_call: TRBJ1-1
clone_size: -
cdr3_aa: ASSTEHKNTEAF

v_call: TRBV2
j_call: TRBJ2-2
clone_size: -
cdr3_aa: ASVNFVGLAKTGELF

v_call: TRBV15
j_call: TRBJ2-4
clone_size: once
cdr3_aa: ATSREGTGGAKNIQY

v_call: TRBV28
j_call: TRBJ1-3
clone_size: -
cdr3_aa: ASNYQGANTIY

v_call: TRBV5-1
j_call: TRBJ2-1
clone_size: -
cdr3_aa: ASSIRTGGKYNEQF

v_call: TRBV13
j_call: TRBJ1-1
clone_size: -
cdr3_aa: ASSLTRTGGSNTEAF

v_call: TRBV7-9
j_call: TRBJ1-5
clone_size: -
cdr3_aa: ASSLRAPKQGLNQPQH

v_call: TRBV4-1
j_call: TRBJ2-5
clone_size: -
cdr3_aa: ASSQSGLKETQY

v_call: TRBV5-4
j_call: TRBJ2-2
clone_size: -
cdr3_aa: ASSLSGSGELF

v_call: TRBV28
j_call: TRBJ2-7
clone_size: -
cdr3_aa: ASSPTGTYEQY

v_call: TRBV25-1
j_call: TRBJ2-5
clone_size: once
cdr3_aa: ASSEYGASETQY

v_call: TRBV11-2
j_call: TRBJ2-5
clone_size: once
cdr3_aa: ASSLVYSGVETQY

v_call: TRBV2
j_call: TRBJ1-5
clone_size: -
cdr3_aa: ASRLEGGQH

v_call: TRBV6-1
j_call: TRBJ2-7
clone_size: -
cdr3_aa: ASSETGGAMAYEQY

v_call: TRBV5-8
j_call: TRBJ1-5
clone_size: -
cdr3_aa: ASSWALSDQPQH

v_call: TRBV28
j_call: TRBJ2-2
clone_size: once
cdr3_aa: ASSFTGFTGELF

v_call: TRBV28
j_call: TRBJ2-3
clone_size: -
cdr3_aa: ASSLTHSGGGSSTDTQY

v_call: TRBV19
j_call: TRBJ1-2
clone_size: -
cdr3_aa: ASSKYSVANYGYT

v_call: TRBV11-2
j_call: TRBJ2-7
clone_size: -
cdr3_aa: ASSLDFGRGYYEQY

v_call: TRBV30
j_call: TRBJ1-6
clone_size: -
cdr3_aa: AWSVRGKNSYNSPLH

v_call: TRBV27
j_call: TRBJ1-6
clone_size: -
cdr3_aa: ASSGQGIYNSPLH

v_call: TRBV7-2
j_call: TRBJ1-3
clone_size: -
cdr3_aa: ASSLPTGNTIY

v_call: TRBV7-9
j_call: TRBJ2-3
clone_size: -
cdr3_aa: ASSPSGQGHGTQY

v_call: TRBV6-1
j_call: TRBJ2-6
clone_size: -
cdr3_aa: ASSEASGANVLT

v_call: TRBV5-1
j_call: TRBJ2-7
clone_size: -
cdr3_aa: ASSQGGLGSYEQY

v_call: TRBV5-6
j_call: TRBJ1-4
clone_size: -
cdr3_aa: ASSYEGFTNEKLF

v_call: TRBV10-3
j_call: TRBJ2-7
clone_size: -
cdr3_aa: AIRQGAGEQY

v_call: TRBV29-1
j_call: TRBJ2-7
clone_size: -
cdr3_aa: SVESGVYEQY

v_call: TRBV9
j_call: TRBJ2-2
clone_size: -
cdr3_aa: ASSDTTGRNTGELF

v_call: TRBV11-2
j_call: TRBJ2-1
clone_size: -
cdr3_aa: ASSLESSSYNEQF

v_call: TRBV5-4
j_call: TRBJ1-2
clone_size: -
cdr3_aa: ASSLEVGGYGYT

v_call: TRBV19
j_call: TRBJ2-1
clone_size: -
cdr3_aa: ASSTLSVGGSRNEQF

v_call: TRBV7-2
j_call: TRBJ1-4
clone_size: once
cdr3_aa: ASSPDSNNEKLF

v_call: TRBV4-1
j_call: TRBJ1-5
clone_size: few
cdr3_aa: ASSPGILNRGQPQH

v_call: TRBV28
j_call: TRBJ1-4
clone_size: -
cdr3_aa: ASIATGRPEKLF

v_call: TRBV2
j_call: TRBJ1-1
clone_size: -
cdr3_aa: AMGQGLNTEAF

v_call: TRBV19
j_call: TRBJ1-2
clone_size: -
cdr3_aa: ASIREADPIYGYT

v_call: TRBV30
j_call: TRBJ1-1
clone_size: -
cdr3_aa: AWRPPDRLDTEAF

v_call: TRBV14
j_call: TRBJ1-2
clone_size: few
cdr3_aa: ASSQVPRGQDGYT